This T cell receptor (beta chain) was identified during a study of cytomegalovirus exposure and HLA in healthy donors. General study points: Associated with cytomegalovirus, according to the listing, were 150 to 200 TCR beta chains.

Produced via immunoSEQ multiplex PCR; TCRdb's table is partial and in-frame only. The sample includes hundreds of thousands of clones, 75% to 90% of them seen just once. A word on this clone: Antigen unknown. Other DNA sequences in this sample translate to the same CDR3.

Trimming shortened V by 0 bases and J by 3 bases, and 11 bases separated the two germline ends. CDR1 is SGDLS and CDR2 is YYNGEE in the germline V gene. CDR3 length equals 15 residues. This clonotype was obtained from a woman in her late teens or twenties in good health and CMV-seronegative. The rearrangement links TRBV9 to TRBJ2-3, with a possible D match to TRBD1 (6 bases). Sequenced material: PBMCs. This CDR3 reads CASSVAGQGTDTQYF. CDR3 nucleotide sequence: TGTGCCAGCAGCGTAGCTGGGCAGGGGACAGATACGCAGTATTTT.